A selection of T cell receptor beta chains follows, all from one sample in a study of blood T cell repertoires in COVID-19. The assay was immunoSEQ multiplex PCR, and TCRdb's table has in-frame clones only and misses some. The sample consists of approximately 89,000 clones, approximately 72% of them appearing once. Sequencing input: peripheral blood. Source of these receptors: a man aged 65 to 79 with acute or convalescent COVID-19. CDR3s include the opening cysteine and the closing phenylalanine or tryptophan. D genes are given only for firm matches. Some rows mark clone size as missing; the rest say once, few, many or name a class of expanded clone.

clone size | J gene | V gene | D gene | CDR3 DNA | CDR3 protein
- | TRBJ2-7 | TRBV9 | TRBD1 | TGTGCCAGCAGCTTAGAGGGACAGAGCTACGAGCAGTACTTC | CASSLEGQSYEQYF
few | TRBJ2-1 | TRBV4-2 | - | TGTGCCAGCAGCCAAGATCTCCGTCGGGGACTGAGCTCCTACAATGAGCAGTTCTTC | CASSQDLRRGLSSYNEQFF
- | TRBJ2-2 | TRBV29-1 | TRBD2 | TGCAGCGTTGAAGATTGGGGGGGTGGCGGGGAGCTGTTTTTT | CSVEDWGGGGELFF
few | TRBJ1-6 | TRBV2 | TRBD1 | TGTGCCAGCAGCAAACAGGGGGCTGGCAATTCACCCCTCCACTTT | CASSKQGAGNSPLHF
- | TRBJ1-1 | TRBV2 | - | TGTGCCAGCGGGGACACCTTGAACACTGAAGCTTTCTTT | CASGDTLNTEAFF
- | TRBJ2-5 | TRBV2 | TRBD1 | TGTGCCAGCTACCGGGACAGGGGGCGGGAGACCCAGTACTTC | CASYRDRGRETQYF
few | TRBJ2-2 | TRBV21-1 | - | TGTGCCAGCAGCAGCCTAGCGGGAGGTGGGACCGGGGAGCTGTTTTTT | CASSSLAGGGTGELFF
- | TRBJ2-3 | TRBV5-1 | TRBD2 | TGCGCCAGCAGCTATGGCGGGAGGGCCGAAGATACGCAGTATTTT | CASSYGGRAEDTQYF
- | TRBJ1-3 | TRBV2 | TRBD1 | TGTGCCAGCAGTGTACAGGGGATCTCTGGAAACACCATATATTTT | CASSVQGISGNTIYF
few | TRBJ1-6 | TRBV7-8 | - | TGTGCCAGCAGCTTCAGCGAGGAATCACCCCTCCACTTT | CASSFSEESPLHF
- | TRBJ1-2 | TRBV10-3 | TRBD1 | TGTGCCATCAGCGGATTCACAGGGGGAGCTAACTATGGCTACACCTTC | CAISGFTGGANYGYTF
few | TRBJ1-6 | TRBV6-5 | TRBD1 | TGTGCCAGCAGTTACGGTCGACAGGGTAATTCACCCCTCCACTTT | CASSYGRQGNSPLHF
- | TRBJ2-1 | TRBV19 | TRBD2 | TGTGCCAGTAGTATTCCTCCCTCCAGAAGGCGGGGGGAGCAGTTCTTC | CASSIPPSRRRGEQFF